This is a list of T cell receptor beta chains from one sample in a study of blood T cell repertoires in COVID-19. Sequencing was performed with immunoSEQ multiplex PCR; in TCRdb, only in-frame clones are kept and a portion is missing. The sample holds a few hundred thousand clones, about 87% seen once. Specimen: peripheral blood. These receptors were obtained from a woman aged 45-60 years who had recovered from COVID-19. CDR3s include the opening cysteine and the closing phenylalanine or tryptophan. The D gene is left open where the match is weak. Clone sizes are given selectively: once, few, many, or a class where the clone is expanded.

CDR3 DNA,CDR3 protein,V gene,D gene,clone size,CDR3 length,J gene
TGTGCCAGCAGACATCGGACTAGCGGTACTATCCAGTACTTC,CASRHRTSGTIQYF,TRBV28,TRBD2,-,14,TRBJ2-5
TGTGCCAGCAGCCCGGGACAGTCCCTCAATCAGCCCCAGCATTTT,CASSPGQSLNQPQHF,TRBV7-8,TRBD1,-,15,TRBJ1-5
TGTGCCAGCTGCACCGGGGGGAATCAGCCCCAGCATTTT,CASCTGGNQPQHF,TRBV18,-,-,13,TRBJ1-5
TGTGCCAGCAAGATGGCTTCGGGAACCTACGAGCAGTACTTC,CASKMASGTYEQYF,TRBV27,-,-,14,TRBJ2-7
TGTGCCAGCAGGGGGAGGGTTTCCTACGAGCAGTACTTC,CASRGRVSYEQYF,TRBV28,TRBD2,-,13,TRBJ2-7
TGTGCCAGCAGGCAGGCAGGGGCAGAGGGAGCTTTCTTT,CASRQAGAEGAFF,TRBV28,-,-,13,TRBJ1-1
TGCGCCAGCAGCTCGGACCGGGACAGGGTAGGCGGGGAGCTGTTTTTT,CASSSDRDRVGGELFF,TRBV5-1,TRBD1,-,16,TRBJ2-2
TGTGCCAGCAACAAAGCGGGACAGACCTACGAGCAGTACTTC,CASNKAGQTYEQYF,TRBV7-9,-,-,14,TRBJ2-7
TGTGCCAGCAGCGCCCTAGCGGGGGGGCCCTTAGGGCAGTTCTTC,CASSALAGGPLGQFF,TRBV5-5,TRBD2,-,15,TRBJ2-1
TGCGCCAGCAGCCAAGAAGTCAGGAACTATGGCTACACCTTC,CASSQEVRNYGYTF,TRBV4-3,-,-,14,TRBJ1-2
TGTGCCAGCAGTTACTCGAGCACAGCTTATGGCTACACCTTC,CASSYSSTAYGYTF,TRBV6-5,-,once,14,TRBJ1-2
TGCGCCAGCACTAAAACCGTGGTAAATGAGCAGTTCTTC,CASTKTVVNEQFF,TRBV10-2,-,-,13,TRBJ2-1
TGTGCCAGCAGCCCAACGGCGGCACCAACTAATGAAAAACTGTTTTTT,CASSPTAAPTNEKLFF,TRBV7-2,-,once,16,TRBJ1-4
TGTGCCACCAGCAGAGAAGACAGCCTGGACACTGAAGCTTTCTTT,CATSREDSLDTEAFF,TRBV15,-,-,15,TRBJ1-1